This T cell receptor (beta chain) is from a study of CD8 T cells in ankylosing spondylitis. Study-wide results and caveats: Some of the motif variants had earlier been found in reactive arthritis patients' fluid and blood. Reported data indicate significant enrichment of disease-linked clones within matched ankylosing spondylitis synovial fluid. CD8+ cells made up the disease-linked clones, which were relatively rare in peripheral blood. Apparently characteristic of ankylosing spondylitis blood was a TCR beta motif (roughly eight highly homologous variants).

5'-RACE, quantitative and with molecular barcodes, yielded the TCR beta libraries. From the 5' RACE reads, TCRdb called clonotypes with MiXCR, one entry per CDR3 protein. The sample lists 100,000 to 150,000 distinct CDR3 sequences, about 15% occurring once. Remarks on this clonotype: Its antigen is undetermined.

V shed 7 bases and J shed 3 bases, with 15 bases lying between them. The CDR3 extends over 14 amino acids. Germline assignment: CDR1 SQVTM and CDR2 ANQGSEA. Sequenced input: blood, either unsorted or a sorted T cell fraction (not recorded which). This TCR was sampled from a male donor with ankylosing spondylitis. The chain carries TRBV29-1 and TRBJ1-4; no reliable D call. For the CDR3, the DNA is TGCAGCGCGGGAATGCAGGCGGCTAATGAAAAACTGTTTTTT. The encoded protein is CSAGMQAANEKLFF.